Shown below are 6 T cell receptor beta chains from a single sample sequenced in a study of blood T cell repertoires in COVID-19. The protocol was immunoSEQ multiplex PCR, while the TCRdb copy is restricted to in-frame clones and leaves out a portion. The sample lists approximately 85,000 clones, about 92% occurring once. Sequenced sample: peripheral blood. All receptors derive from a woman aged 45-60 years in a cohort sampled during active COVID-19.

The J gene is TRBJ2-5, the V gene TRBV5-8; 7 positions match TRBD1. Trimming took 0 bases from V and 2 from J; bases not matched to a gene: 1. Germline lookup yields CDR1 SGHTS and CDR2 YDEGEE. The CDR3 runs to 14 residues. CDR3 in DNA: TGTGCCAGCAGCTTGGACAGGGGACAAGAGACCCAGTACTTC. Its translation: CASSLDRGQETQYF.

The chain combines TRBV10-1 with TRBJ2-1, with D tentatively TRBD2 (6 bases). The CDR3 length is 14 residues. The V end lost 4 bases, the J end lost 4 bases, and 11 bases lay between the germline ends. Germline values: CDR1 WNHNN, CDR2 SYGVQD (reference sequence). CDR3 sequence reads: CASSVRRGYNEQFF. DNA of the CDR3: TGCGCCAGCAGTGTTAGGAGGGGATACAATGAGCAGTTCTTC.

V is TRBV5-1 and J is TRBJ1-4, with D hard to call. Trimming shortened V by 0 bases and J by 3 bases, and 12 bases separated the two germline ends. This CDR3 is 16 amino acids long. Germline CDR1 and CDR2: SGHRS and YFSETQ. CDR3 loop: CASSLVAPPANEKLFF. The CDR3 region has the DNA TGCGCCAGCAGCTTGGTCGCCCCACCGGCTAATGAAAAACTGTTTTTT.

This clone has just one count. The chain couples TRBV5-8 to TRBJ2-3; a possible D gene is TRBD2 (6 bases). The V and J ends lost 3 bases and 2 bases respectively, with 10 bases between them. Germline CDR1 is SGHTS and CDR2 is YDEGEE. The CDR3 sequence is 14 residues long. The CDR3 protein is CASSSGTSTDTQYF. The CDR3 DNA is TGTGCCAGCAGCTCCGGGACTTCCACAGATACGCAGTATTTT. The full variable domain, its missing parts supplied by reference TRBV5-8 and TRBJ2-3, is EAGVTQSPTHLIKTRGQQATLRCSPISGHTSVYWYQQALGLGLQFLLWYDEGEERNRGNFPPRFSGRQFPNYSSELNVNALELEDSALYLCASSSGTSTDTQYFGPGTRLTVL.

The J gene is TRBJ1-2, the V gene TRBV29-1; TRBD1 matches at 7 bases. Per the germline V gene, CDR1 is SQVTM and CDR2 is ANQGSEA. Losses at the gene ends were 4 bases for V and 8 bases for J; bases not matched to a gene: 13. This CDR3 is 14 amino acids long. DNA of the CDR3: TGCAGCGTTGTAAGGACAGGACCTAGGGGAGGCTACACCTTC. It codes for CSVVRTGPRGGYTF.

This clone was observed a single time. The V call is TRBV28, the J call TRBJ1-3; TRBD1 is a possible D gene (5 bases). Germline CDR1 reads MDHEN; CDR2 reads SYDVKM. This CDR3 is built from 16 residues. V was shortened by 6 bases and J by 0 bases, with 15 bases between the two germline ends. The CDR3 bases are TGTGCCAGCAGCCGGAACTGGGGCCTCTCTGGAAACACCATATATTTT. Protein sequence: CASSRNWGLSGNTIYF. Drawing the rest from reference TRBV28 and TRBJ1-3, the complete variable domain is DVKVTQSSRYLVKRTGEKVFLECVQDMDHENMFWYRQDPGLGLRLIYFSYDVKMKEKGDIPEGYSVSREKKERFSLILESASTNQTSMYLCASSRNWGLSGNTIYFGEGSWLTVV.